Below, one T cell receptor beta chain is given with its context. Its antigen is not identified. Germline CDR1 is SGHDT and CDR2 is YYEEEE. With 2 bases removed from V and 3 bases from J, the gap between germline ends came to 15 bases. The CDR3 loop spans 16 amino acids. This sample stems from a study of OX40 agonist ivuxolimab in advanced cancers. Looking at the study overall: Around 40% of patients had received prior checkpoint inhibitor therapy. Partial responses were recorded for three patients, including one with hepatocellular carcinoma and two with cutaneous melanoma. The study, taken as a whole, reports: Expanded clones were, on average, more numerous in CD8+ T cells than in CD4+.

The data were produced by immunoSEQ multiplex PCR, yet TCRdb's version contains in-frame clones alone and is incomplete. The sample lists around 76,000 clones, roughly nine tenths occurring once. The chain joins TRBV5-6 to TRBJ1-3; a weak D match, TRBD1 (5 bases). This receptor was identified in an adult with an advanced solid tumor such as melanoma, head and neck, liver or kidney cancer. Specimen: CD4+ or CD8+ T cells sorted from blood, collected in a trial of the OX40 agonist ivuxolimab. The CDR3 spells CASSFTVDSSGNTIYF. CDR3 DNA: TGTGCCAGCAGCTTTACCGTCGACAGCAGTGGAAACACCATATATTTT. The whole variable domain, remainder taken from reference TRBV5-6 and TRBJ1-3, is DAGVTQSPTHLIKTRGQQVTLRCSPKSGHDTVSWYQQALGQGPQFIFQYYEEEERQRGNFPDRFSGHQFPNYSSELNVNALLLGDSALYLCASSFTVDSSGNTIYFGEGSWLTVV.